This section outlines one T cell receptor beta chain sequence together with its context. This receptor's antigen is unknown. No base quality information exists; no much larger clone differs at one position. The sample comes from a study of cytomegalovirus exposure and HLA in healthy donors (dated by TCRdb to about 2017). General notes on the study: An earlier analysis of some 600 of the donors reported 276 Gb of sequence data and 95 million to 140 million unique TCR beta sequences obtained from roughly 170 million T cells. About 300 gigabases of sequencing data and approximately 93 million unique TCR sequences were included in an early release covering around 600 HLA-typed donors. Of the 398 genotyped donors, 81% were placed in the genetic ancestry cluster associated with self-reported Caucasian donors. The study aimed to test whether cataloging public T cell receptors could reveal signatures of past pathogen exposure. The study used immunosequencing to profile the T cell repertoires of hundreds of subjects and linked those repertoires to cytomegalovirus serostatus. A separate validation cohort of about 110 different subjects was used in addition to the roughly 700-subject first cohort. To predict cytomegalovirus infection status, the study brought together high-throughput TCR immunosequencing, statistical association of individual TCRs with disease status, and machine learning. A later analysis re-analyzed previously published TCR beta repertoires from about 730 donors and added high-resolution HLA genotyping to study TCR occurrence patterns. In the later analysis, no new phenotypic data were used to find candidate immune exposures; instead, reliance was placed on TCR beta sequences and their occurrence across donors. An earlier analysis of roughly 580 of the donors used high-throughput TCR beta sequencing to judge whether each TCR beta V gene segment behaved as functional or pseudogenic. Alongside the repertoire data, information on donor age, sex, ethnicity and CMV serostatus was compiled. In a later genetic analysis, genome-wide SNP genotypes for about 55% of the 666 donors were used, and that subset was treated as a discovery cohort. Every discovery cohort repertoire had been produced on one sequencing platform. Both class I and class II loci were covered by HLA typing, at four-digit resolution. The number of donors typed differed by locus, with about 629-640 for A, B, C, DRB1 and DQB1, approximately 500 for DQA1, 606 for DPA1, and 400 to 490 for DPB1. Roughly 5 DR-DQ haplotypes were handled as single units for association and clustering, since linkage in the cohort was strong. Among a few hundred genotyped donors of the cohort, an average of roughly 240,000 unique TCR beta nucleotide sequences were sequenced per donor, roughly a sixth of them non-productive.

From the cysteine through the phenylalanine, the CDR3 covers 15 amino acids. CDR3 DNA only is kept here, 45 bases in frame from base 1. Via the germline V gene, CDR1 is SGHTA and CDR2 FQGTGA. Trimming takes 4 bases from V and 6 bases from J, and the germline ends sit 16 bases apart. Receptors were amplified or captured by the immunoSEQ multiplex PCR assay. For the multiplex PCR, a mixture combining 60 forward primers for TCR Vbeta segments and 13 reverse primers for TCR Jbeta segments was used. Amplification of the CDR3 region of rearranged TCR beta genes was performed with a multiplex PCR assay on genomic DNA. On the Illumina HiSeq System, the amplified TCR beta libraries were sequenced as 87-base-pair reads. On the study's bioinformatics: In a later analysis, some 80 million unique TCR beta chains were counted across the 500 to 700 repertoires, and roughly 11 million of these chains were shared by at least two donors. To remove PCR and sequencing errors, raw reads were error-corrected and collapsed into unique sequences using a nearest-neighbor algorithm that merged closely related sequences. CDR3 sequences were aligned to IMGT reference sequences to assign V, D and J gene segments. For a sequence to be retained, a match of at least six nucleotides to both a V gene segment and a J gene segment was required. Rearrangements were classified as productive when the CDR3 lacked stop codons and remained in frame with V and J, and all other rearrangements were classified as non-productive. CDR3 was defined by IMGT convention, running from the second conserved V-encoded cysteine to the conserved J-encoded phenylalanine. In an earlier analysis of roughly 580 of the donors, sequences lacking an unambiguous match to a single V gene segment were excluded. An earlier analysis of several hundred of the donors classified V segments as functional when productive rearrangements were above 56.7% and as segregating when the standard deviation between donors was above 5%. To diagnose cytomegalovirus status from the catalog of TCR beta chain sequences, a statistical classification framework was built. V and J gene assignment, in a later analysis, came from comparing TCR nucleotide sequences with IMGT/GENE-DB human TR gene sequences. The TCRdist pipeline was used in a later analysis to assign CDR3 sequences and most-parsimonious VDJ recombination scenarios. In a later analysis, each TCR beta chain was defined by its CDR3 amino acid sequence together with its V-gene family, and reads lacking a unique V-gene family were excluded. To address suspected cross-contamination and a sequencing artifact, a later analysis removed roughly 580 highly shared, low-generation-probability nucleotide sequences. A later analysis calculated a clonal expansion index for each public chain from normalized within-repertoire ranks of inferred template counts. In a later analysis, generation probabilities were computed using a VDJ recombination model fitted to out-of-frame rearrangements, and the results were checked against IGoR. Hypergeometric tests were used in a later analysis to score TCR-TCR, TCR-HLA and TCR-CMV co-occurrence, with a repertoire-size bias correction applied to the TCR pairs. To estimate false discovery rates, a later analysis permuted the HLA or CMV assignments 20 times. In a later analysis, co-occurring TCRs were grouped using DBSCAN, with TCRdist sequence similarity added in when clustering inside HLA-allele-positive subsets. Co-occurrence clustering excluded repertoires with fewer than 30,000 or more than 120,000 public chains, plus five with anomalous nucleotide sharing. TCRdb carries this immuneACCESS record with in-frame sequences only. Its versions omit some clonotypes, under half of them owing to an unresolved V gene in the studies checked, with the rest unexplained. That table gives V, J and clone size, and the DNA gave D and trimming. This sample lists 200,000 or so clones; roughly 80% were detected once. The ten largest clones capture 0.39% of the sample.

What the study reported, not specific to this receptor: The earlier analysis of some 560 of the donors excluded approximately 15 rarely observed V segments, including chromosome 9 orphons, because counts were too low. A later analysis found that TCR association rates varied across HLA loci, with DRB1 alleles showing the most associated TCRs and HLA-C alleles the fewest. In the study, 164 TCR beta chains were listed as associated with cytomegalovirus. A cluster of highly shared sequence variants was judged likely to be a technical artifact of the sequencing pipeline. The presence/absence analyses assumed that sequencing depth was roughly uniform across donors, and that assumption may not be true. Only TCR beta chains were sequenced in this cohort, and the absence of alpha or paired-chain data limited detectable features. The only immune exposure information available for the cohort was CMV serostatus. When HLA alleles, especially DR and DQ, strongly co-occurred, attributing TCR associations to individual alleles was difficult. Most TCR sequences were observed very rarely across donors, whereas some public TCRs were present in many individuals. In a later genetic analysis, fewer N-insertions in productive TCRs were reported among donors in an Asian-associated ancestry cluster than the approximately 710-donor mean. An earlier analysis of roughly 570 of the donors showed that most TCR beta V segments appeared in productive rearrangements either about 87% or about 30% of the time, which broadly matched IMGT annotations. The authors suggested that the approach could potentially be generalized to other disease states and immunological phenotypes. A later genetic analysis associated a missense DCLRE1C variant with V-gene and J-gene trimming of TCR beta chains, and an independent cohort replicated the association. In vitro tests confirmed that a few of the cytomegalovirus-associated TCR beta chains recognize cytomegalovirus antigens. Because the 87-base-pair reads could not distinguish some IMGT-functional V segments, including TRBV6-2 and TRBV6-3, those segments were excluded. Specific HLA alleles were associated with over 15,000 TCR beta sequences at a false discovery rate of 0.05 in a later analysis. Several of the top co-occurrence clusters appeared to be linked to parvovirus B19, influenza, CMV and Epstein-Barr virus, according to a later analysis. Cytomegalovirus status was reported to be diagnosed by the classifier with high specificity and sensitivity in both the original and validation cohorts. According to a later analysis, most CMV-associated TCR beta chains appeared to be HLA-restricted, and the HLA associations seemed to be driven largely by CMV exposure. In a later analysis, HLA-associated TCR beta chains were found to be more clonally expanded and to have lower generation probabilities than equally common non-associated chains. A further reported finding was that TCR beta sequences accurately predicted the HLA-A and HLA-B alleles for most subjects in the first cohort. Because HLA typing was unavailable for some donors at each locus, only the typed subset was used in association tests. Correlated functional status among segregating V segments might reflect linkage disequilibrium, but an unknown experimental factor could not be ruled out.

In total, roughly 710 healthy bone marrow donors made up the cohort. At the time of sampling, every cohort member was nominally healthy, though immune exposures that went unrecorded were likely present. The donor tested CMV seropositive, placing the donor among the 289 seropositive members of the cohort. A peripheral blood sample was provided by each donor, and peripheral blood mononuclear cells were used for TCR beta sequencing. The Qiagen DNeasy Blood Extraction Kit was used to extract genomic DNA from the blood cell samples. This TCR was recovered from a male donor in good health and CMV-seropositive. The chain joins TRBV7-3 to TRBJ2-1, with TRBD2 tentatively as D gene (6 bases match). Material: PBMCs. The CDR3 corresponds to CASSYSWDSRNEQFF. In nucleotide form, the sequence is TGTGCCAGCAGCTATTCGTGGGACTCCCGCAATGAGCAGTTCTTC.